Included here is one T cell receptor beta chain sequence, with context. Its target is not known. This entry belongs to a study of shared clonotypes between healthy human individuals. For the study at large: Each donor's CD4 naive and CD4 memory cells filled three plates apiece, CD8 naive two, and CD8 memory one. Overall study results and limits: A handful of donors shared around 5% of their naive CD4 clonotypes. Clonotypes not shared had lower generation probabilities than those common to all four donors. Collection of samples was limited to blood; tissue repertoires likely differ.

Trimming took 8 bases from V and 10 from J, leaving 21 bases between them. The CDR3 runs 15 residues. Germline lookup yields CDR1 SNHLY and CDR2 FYNNEI. Some clones are missing from TCRdb's copy, which holds only in-frame ones; the method was immunoSEQ multiplex PCR. The table has about 2.3 million clones, 85% to 95% seen once. The material sequenced was naive CD4+ T cells from PBMCs. Noted subset: CD45RA+ positively selected. The chain is built from TRBV2 and TRBJ1-6; no firm D call. The receptor was derived from a man between 18 and 35 years old in good health. Some clones in this sample may be carry-over from other donors' samples. Written as DNA, the CDR3 is TGTGCCAGCCTACCTCGGGGTCTGCTTAACTCACCCCTCCACTTT. Translated: CASLPRGLLNSPLHF.